This passage covers 28 T cell receptor beta chains from one sample sequenced in a study of shared clonotypes between healthy human individuals. Only in-frame clones appear in the TCRdb table, and some are missing; sequencing was by immunoSEQ multiplex PCR. The table records 2.3 million or so clones, over 90% of them present only once. Sequencing input: naive CD4+ T cells from PBMCs. Subset denoted: CD45RA+ positively selected. These receptors all come from a young man in good health. Some clones in this sample may be carry-over from other donors' samples.

The V call is TRBV5-1, the J call TRBJ2-3; TRBD2 matches 12 bases. This CDR3 contains 17 residues. Germline-derived CDR1 and CDR2 are SGHRS and YFSETQ. V shed 4 bases and J 4 bases; nucleotides not matched to a gene: 10. As DNA, the CDR3 is TGCGCCAGCAGCCTTACCCCTAGCGGGAGGGCGCCAGATACGCAGTATTTT. This translates into CASSLTPSGRAPDTQYF. The whole variable domain, remainder taken from reference TRBV5-1 and TRBJ2-3, is KAGVTQTPRYLIKTRGQQVTLSCSPISGHRSVSWYQQTPGQGLQFLFEYFSETQRNKGNFPGRFSGRQFSNSRSEMNVSTLELGDSALYLCASSLTPSGRAPDTQYFGPGTRLTVL.

With respect to this clone: Other DNA sequences from this sample encode an identical CDR3 as well. This chain joins TRBV5-1 and TRBJ2-5; 10 nucleotides align to TRBD2. The junction had 2 bases not matched to a gene; V was cut back by 1 base and J by 5 bases. Germline CDR1 SGHRS, CDR2 YFSETQ. The CDR3 has 14 residues. Written as DNA, the CDR3 is TGCGCCAGCAGCTTGAGCGGGAGGGAGGAGACCCAGTACTTC. It encodes CASSLSGREETQYF.

This chain joins TRBV10-3 and TRBJ1-1; no clear D gene. CDR1 and CDR2 from the germline V gene are ENHRY and SYGVKD. This CDR3 comprises 13 residues. The V and J ends lost 6 bases and 3 bases respectively, with 11 bases between them. The CDR3 DNA reads as TGTGCCATCAGATACACCAAGGACACTGAAGCTTTCTTT. Its translation is CAIRYTKDTEAFF.

The V and J genes are TRBV4-1 and TRBJ1-1; weak D call: TRBD1 (6 bases). Trimming pared 1 base from V and 4 bases from J, leaving 19 bases between. CDR3 length equals 17 residues. Germline V lookup: CDR1 MGHRA, CDR2 YSYEKL. The CDR3 coding sequence is TGCGCCAGCAGCCAAGCGGAGGGGGGGACAAGACGCACTGAAGCTTTCTTT. Protein product: CASSQAEGGTRRTEAFF.

The chain is built from TRBV5-1 and TRBJ2-7; maybe TRBD1 (6 bases). The germline V and J ends were trimmed by 4 bases and 2 bases, with 16 bases remaining between them. The CDR3 runs 15 residues. CDR1 SGHRS and CDR2 YFSETQ come from the germline V gene. The CDR3 region has the DNA TGCGCCAGCAGCCCCACGTCACAGGGAGCCTACGAGCAGTACTTC. Its protein product is CASSPTSQGAYEQYF.

As regards this clone: One end of the junction fails to match germline, which may point to a read error. V gene TRBV19 combines with J gene TRBJ1-5; D uncertain. The CDR3 is 14 residues long. The germline V gene encodes CDR1 LNHDA and CDR2 SQIVND (reference sequence). CDR3 loop: CASSLDTLNQPQHF. CDR3 nucleotides: TGTGCCAGTAGTCTAGACACACTAAATCAGCCCCAGCATTTT.

The genes are TRBV7-9 and TRBJ1-3; D is uncertain. Deletions cut 2 bases from V and 4 bases from J, with 12 bases between. CDR3 length: 15 amino acids. Germline loops: CDR1 SEHNR, CDR2 FQNEAQ (reference sequence). The CDR3 protein is CASSLRESIGNTIYF. The CDR3 bases are TGTGCCAGCAGCTTAAGGGAATCTATCGGAAACACCATATATTTT.

V gene TRBV18 combines with J gene TRBJ2-1; D not certain. Trimming took 3 bases from V and 0 from J, leaving 9 bases between them. CDR3 length: 15 residues. Germline V gives CDR1 KGHSH, CDR2 LQKENI. The CDR3, as DNA: TGTGCCAGCTCACCGATAGCAAGCTCCTACAATGAGCAGTTCTTC. This gives the protein CASSPIASSYNEQFF.

About this clone itself: Additional DNA sequences in this sample encode the identical CDR3. This chain uses TRBV9 with TRBJ1-1; no firm D call. Trimming stripped 0 bases from V and 2 bases from J, with 5 bases between. The CDR3 covers 13 residues. Germline values: CDR1 SGDLS, CDR2 YYNGEE. In nucleotides, the CDR3 is TGTGCCAGCAGCGTAGTGTCCAACACTGAAGCTTTCTTT. It yields the protein CASSVVSNTEAFF. Complete variable domain (other parts from reference TRBV9 and TRBJ1-1): DSGVTQTPKHLITATGQRVTLRCSPRSGDLSVYWYQQSLDQGLQFLIQYYNGEERAKGNILERFSAQQFPDLHSELNLSSLELGDSALYFCASSVVSNTEAFFGQGTRLTVV.

The chain uses TRBV6-5 and TRBJ2-7; D unclear. V lost 0 bases and J 3 bases, leaving 9 bases between the germline ends. In germline, CDR1 is MNHEY, CDR2 SVGAGI. This CDR3 spans 14 amino acids. The CDR3 region is CASSYSVSFYEQYF. CDR3 nucleotides: TGTGCCAGCAGTTACTCGGTGTCGTTCTACGAGCAGTACTTC.

The V call is TRBV4-1, the J call TRBJ1-2, with 10 bases matching TRBD1. The CDR3 runs to 14 residues. V was pared by 1 base and J by 6 bases, with 2 bases of the junction left unmatched. Germline loops: CDR1 MGHRA, CDR2 YSYEKL. Here the CDR3 reads CASSQGQGADGYTF. The CDR3 DNA reads TGCGCCAGCAGCCAAGGACAGGGGGCCGATGGCTACACCTTC.

The rearrangement joins TRBV19 to TRBJ1-2, with 8 bases fitting TRBD1. CDR1 and CDR2 from the germline V gene are LNHDA and SQIVND (reference sequence). V dropped 3 bases and J dropped 4; count of bases not matched to a gene: 7. This CDR3 comprises 15 residues. The CDR3 sequence is CASSMPGGALYGYTF. CDR3 in DNA: TGTGCCAGTAGTATGCCAGGGGGCGCGCTCTATGGCTACACCTTC.

In the case of this clone: Other DNA sequences in this specimen translate into the identical CDR3. The chain joins TRBV18 to TRBJ1-5; 7 bases align to TRBD1. V shed 4 bases, J shed 5 bases, and the junction held 2 bases outside the gene matches. The CDR3 spans 13 residues. The germline V gene has CDR1 KGHSH and CDR2 LQKENI. This chain's CDR3 is CASSQTGDQPQHF. The CDR3 DNA is TGTGCCAGCTCACAAACAGGGGATCAGCCCCAGCATTTT.

This chain links TRBV6-5 with TRBJ2-1; 8 bases match TRBD2. This CDR3 comprises 15 residues. V dropped 2 bases and J dropped 4; count of bases not matched to a gene: 4. Germline V gives CDR1 MNHEY, CDR2 SVGAGI. CDR3 sequence (DNA): TGTGCCAGCAGTTACGGCGGGAGGAGTTACAATGAGCAGTTCTTC. Its translation: CASSYGGRSYNEQFF.

The rearrangement joins TRBV7-2 to TRBJ1-2; D perhaps matches TRBD1 (6 bases). Germline V gene sequence: CDR1 SGHTA, CDR2 FQGNSA. V was clipped by 1 base and J by 6 bases, with 15 bases between them. The length of the CDR3 is 15 residues. The CDR3 loop reads CASSLVSPPGDGYTF. In DNA form, the CDR3 reads TGTGCCAGCAGCTTAGTCTCCCCGCCAGGGGATGGCTACACCTTC.

V is TRBV5-1 and J is TRBJ1-1, with D uncertain. Trimming removed 1 base from V and 4 bases from J, with 14 bases in between. The CDR3 extends over 15 amino acids. The germline CDR1 and CDR2 sequences are SGHRS and YFSETQ. The DNA for the CDR3 is TGCGCCAGCAGCTTGACCCCTGGTCCTCGCACTGAAGCTTTCTTT. Translating gives CASSLTPGPRTEAFF.

The CDR3 protein is CASIRTGPGETQYF. CDR3 sequence (DNA): TGTGCCAGCATCCGGACTGGGCCAGGGGAGACCCAGTACTTC. This chain joins TRBV7-6 and TRBJ2-5; D possibly uses TRBD1 or TRBD2 (5 bases each). Germline V lookup: CDR1 SGHVS, CDR2 FNYEAQ. Trimming left V 7 bases short and J 5 bases short, with 17 bases between. The CDR3 consists of 14 residues.

The chain is built from TRBV2 and TRBJ1-1; tentative D call: TRBD1 (6 bases). The germline CDR1 and CDR2 sequences are SNHLY and FYNNEI. The CDR3 sequence is 14 residues long. Trimming stripped 1 base from V and 5 bases from J, with 11 bases between. CDR3 region: CASSEDRDDTEAFF. The CDR3 DNA reads as TGTGCCAGCAGTGAAGACAGGGATGATACTGAAGCTTTCTTT.

J is TRBJ2-1 and V is TRBV7-3; perhaps TRBD2 as D (11 bases). Trimming took 3 bases from V and 4 from J, leaving 31 bases between them. CDR3 length: 21 residues. Germline V gene lookup returns CDR1 SGHTA and CDR2 FQGTGA. The CDR3 reads CASSFTGTGATSGTLYNEQFF. For the CDR3, the DNA is TGTGCCAGCAGCTTCACCGGGACAGGGGCGACTAGCGGGACACTATACAATGAGCAGTTCTTC. The full variable domain, its missing parts supplied by reference TRBV7-3 and TRBJ2-1, is GAGVSQTPSNKVTEKGKYVELRCDPISGHTALYWYRQSLGQGPEFLIYFQGTGAADDSGLPNDRFFAVRPEGSVSTLKIQRTERGDSAVYLCASSFTGTGATSGTLYNEQFFGPGTRLTVL.

This rearrangement joins TRBV6-4 to TRBJ1-2; no clear D. The germline V and J ends were trimmed by 9 bases and 5 bases, with 19 bases remaining between them. Germline V gene sequence: CDR1 MRHNA, CDR2 SNTAGT. This CDR3 is 14 amino acids long. The CDR3 region is CARQGGPVIYGYTF. CDR3 bases: TGTGCCAGGCAAGGAGGCCCCGTGATTTATGGCTACACCTTC.

The chain recombines TRBV6-1 with TRBJ2-5, with D maybe TRBD1 (5 bases). Per germline, CDR1 MNHNS and CDR2 SASEGT. The CDR3 is made up of 14 amino acids. V lost 7 bases to trimming and J lost 2 bases, with 14 bases between them. This CDR3 reads CASTLIGAQETQYF. The CDR3 bases are TGTGCCAGCACGTTGATTGGGGCGCAAGAGACCCAGTACTTC.

This chain uses TRBV29-1 with TRBJ1-1; D remains ambiguous. The V gene lost 7 bases and the J gene lost 3 bases, with 12 bases spanning the gap. This CDR3 contains 12 residues. Germline V lookup: CDR1 SQVTM, CDR2 ANQGSEA. The CDR3 spells CSARAGDTEAFF. The CDR3 DNA is TGCAGCGCCCGAGCCGGGGACACTGAAGCTTTCTTT.

The V call is TRBV5-1, the J call TRBJ1-3; D not certain. The CDR3 covers 17 residues. Per the germline V gene, CDR1 is SGHRS and CDR2 is YFSETQ. Trimming left V 5 bases short and J 2 bases short, with 20 bases between. The CDR3, as DNA: TGCGCCAGCAGGGTTGGTTTTTCAGGAGGAGCTGGAAACACCATATATTTT. Amino acid sequence: CASRVGFSGGAGNTIYF.

The CDR3 nucleotides read TGTGCCAGCAGCCAACTTGGAGGTTTTGGAACTGAAGCTTTCTTT. This encodes CASSQLGGFGTEAFF. J is TRBJ1-1 and V is TRBV11-1; D is ambiguous. Germline V gives CDR1 SGHAT, CDR2 FQDESV (reference sequence). The CDR3 length is 15 residues. V lost 5 bases to trimming and J lost 5 bases, with 18 bases between them. Combining the CDR3 with reference TRBV11-1 and TRBJ1-1 gives the whole variable domain EAEVAQSPRYKITEKSQAVAFWCDPISGHATLYWYRQILGQGPELLVQFQDESVVDDSQLPKDRFSAERLKGVDSTLKIQPAELGDSAMYLCASSQLGGFGTEAFFGQGTRLTVV.

This chain connects TRBV18 to TRBJ1-3; D perhaps matches TRBD1 (5 bases). The CDR3 loop spans 18 amino acids. Germline V CDR1 and CDR2: KGHSH, LQKENI. Trimming shortened V by 3 bases and J by 0 bases, and 18 bases separated the two germline ends. DNA of the CDR3: TGTGCCAGCTCACCCCTCCGGCAAGGGGCCAGCTCTGGAAACACCATATATTTT. Translation gives CASSPLRQGASSGNTIYF. Using reference TRBV18 and TRBJ1-3 for the parts outside the CDR3, the full variable domain is NAGVMQNPRHLVRRRGQEARLRCSPMKGHSHVYWYRQLPEEGLKFMVYLQKENIIDESGMPKERFSAEFPKEGPSILRIQQVVRGDSAAYFCASSPLRQGASSGNTIYFGEGSWLTVV.

This clone was counted once. The J gene is TRBJ2-2, the V gene TRBV5-1; tentatively, D is TRBD2 (6 bases). The CDR3 has 12 residues. V dropped 4 bases and J dropped 6 bases, with 7 bases sitting between them. Looked up from germline, CDR1 is SGHRS and CDR2 is YFSETQ. CDR3 coding DNA: TGCGCCAGCAGCCGGGAGTCCGGGGAGCTGTTTTTT. Protein sequence: CASSRESGELFF. The complete variable domain, with remaining parts taken from reference TRBV5-1 and TRBJ2-2, reads KAGVTQTPRYLIKTRGQQVTLSCSPISGHRSVSWYQQTPGQGLQFLFEYFSETQRNKGNFPGRFSGRQFSNSRSEMNVSTLELGDSALYLCASSRESGELFFGEGSRLTVL.

The rearrangement uses TRBV6-1 and TRBJ2-7; unclear D gene. Germline CDR1 and CDR2: MNHNS and SASEGT. The CDR3 extends over 13 amino acids. V was pared by 3 bases and J by 2 bases, with 8 bases between. CDR3 protein: CASSDGGTYEQYF. CDR3 sequence (DNA): TGTGCCAGCAGTGATGGTGGAACCTACGAGCAGTACTTC.

V is TRBV5-1 and J is TRBJ2-2; possibly TRBD2 for D (5 bases). Germline V CDR1 and CDR2: SGHRS, YFSETQ. This CDR3 comprises 16 residues. V was pared by 0 bases and J by 1 base, with 10 bases between. CDR3 sequence (DNA): TGCGCCAGCAGCTTGGATTCGGGGATGAACACCGGGGAGCTGTTTTTT. This gives the protein CASSLDSGMNTGELFF.